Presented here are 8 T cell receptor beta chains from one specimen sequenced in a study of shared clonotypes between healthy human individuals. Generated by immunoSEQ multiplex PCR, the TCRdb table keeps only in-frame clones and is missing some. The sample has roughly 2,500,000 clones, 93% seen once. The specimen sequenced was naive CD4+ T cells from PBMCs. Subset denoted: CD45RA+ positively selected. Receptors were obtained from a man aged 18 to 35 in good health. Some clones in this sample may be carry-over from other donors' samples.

For the CDR3, the DNA is TGTGCCAGCAGCTTAGAAGTAGTGTCCTACTACGAGCAGTACTTC. It translates to CASSLEVVSYYEQYF. The rearrangement uses TRBV11-1 and TRBJ2-7; D remains unclear. The CDR3 extends over 15 amino acids. V was clipped by 1 base and J by 3 bases, with 13 bases between them. Per germline, CDR1 SGHAT and CDR2 FQDESV (reference sequence).

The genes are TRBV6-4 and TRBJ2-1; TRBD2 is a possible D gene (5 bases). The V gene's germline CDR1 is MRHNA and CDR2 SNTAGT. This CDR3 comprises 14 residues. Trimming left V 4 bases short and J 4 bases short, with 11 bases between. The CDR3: CASSGPRRYNEQFF. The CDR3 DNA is TGTGCCAGCAGTGGGCCCCGGAGGTACAATGAGCAGTTCTTC.

DNA for the CDR3: TGTGCCAGCAGTCCGTACAGGTCCTACAATGAGCAGTTCTTC. Its translation is CASSPYRSYNEQFF. This sequence joins TRBV6-6 and TRBJ2-1, with D possibly matching TRBD1 (5 bases). CDR1 and CDR2 from the germline V gene are MNHNY and SVGAGI (reference sequence). Trimming took off 5 bases at V and 1 base at J, with 9 bases between the two ends. The CDR3 has 14 residues.

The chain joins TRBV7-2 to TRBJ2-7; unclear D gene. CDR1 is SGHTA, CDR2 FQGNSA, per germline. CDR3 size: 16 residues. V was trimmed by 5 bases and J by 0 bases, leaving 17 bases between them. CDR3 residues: CASSRSYLQSSYEQYF. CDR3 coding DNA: TGTGCCAGCAGCCGAAGTTACTTACAAAGCTCCTACGAGCAGTACTTC.

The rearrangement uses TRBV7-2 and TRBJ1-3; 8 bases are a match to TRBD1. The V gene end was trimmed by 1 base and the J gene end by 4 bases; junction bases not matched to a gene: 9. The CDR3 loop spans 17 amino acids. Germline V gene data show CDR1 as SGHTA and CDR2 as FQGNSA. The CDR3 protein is CASSLGAGGAGGNTIYF. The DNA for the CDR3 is TGTGCCAGCAGCTTAGGTGCAGGGGGCGCGGGAGGAAACACCATATATTTT.

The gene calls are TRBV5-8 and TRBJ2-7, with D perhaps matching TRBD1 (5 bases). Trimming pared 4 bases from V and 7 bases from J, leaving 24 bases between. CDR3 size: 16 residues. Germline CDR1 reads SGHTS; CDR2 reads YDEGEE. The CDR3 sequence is CASSDRLPLILTEQYF. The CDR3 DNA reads TGTGCCAGCAGCGACAGATTGCCGCTCATTCTTACGGAGCAGTACTTC.

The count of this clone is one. The CDR3 region has the DNA TGTGCCAGCCCGACAGGGGAAACGAACACCGGGGAGCTGTTTTTT. Translating it yields CASPTGETNTGELFF. This chain joins TRBV18 and TRBJ2-2, with 8 bases matching TRBD1. Germline loops: CDR1 KGHSH, CDR2 LQKENI. Trimming removed 8 bases from V and 0 bases from J; junction bases left unmatched: 5. The CDR3 consists of 15 residues.

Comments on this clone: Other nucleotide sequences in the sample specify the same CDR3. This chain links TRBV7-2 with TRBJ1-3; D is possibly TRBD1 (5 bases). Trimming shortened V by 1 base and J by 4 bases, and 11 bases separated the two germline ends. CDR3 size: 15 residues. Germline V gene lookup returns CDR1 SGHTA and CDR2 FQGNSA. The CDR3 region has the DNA TGTGCCAGCAGCTTAGGCCCAGGGAGCGGAAACACCATATATTTT. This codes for CASSLGPGSGNTIYF.